This T cell receptor (beta chain) was captured in a study of blood T cells in healthy people across ages. With a J-beta primer mix and a sample-barcoded 5' primer, a second PCR ran about 7 to 11 cycles. TCRdb ran MiXCR on the 5' RACE reads and lists one entry per CDR3 protein. Of approximately 730,000 distinct CDR3 sequences in the sample, 43% were seen once. The sequenced sample consisted of blood. The receptor comes from a woman aged 60 to 75 in good health.

CDR3 bases: TGTGCCAGCAGCCCGACACTTGGACTCGATAAGGCAGATACGCAGTATTTT. Translation: CASSPTLGLDKADTQYF. The genes are TRBV7-9 and TRBJ2-3; the D gene is possibly TRBD2 (5 bases). This CDR3 region has 17 residues. Trimming left V 5 bases short and J 4 bases short, with 22 bases between. Germline V lookup: CDR1 SEHNR, CDR2 FQNEAQ (reference sequence).